One and the same sample provided the 13 T cell receptor beta chains below, sequenced in a study of OX40 agonist ivuxolimab in advanced cancers. The table came from immunoSEQ multiplex PCR; TCRdb's copy has only in-frame clones and leaves some out. In the table there are some 70,000 clones, roughly 85% of which are singletons. This material consisted of CD4+ or CD8+ T cells sorted from blood, taken in a trial of the OX40 agonist ivuxolimab. The receptors stem from an adult with an advanced solid tumor such as melanoma, head and neck, liver or kidney cancer.

This chain connects TRBV19 to TRBJ2-5; the D call may be TRBD1 or TRBD2 (5 bases each). Germline V gene lookup returns CDR1 LNHDA and CDR2 SQIVND (reference sequence). V lost 3 bases to trimming and J lost 3 bases, with 8 bases between them. The CDR3 consists of 13 residues. CDR3 bases: TGTGCCAGTAGTATTAGAGGGGAAGAGACCCAGTACTTC. Translation: CASSIRGEETQYF.

V gene TRBV2 combines with J gene TRBJ1-1; 8 bases are a match to TRBD1. This CDR3 region has 13 residues. Germline CDR1 and CDR2: SNHLY and FYNNEI. Trimming removed 7 bases from V and 6 bases from J; junction bases left unmatched: 7. CDR3 DNA sequence: TGTGCCAGCACTCGACAGGGGCCGTCTGAAGCTTTCTTT. Translation: CASTRQGPSEAFF.

V gene TRBV11-2 combines with J gene TRBJ1-3; 10 bases agree with TRBD1. This CDR3 region has 16 residues. The germline V gene encodes CDR1 SGHAT and CDR2 FQNNGV. Germline trimming cut 4 bases from V and 4 bases from J; bases unmatched to any gene: 7. For the CDR3, the DNA is TGTGCCAGCAGCTCGTTGACAGGGGGCGCCGGAAACACCATATATTTT. Its protein is CASSSLTGGAGNTIYF.

This clone was detected once. V usage is TRBV6-4 and J usage is TRBJ2-1, with TRBD1 matching 7 bases. CDR1 is MRHNA, CDR2 SNTAGT, per germline. The CDR3 is 13 amino acids. The ends lost 1 base at V and 7 bases at J; junction bases unmatched: 1. CDR3 sequence reads: CASSDLTGNEQFF. As DNA, the CDR3 is TGTGCCAGCAGTGACTTGACAGGGAATGAGCAGTTCTTC.

The CDR3 coding sequence is TGTGCCAGCAGCTTAGGGGCGACTAGGGGGCGTGAGACCCAGTACTTC. Its translation is CASSLGATRGRETQYF. The V call is TRBV7-2, the J call TRBJ2-5; the D gene is possibly TRBD1 (7 bases). V lost 1 base and J 5 bases, leaving 17 bases between the germline ends. The germline CDR1 and CDR2 sequences are SGHTA and FQGNSA. The CDR3 is 16 residues long.

The chain is built from TRBV4-1 and TRBJ2-7; tentatively, D is TRBD1 (6 bases). The CDR3 length is 15 residues. Germline CDR1 MGHRA, CDR2 YSYEKL. Trimming stripped 1 base from V and 2 bases from J, with 12 bases between. The CDR3 region is CASSQGNRVPYEQYF. CDR3 DNA: TGCGCCAGCAGCCAAGGCAACAGGGTCCCCTACGAGCAGTACTTC.

The V gene is TRBV5-6, the J gene TRBJ2-4, with D perhaps TRBD1 or TRBD2 (7 bases each). Germline CDR1 and CDR2: SGHDT and YYEEEE. The length of the CDR3 is 17 residues. V was clipped by 3 bases and J by 2 bases, with 18 bases between them. The CDR3 nucleotides read TGTGCCAGCAGCTGGGGGAGGGGACAGTACTCCAAAAACATTCAGTACTTC. Translating it yields CASSWGRGQYSKNIQYF.

The chain employs TRBV7-9 and TRBJ2-5; D remains unclear. CDR3 length equals 12 residues. Germline V gene data show CDR1 as SEHNR and CDR2 as FQNEAQ (reference sequence). V lost 8 bases to trimming and J lost 5 bases, with 12 bases between them. The CDR3, as DNA: TGTGCCAGCGGAGCGACCTCGGAGACCCAGTACTTC. It encodes CASGATSETQYF.

The V gene is TRBV19, the J gene TRBJ1-1; a weak D match, TRBD1 (5 bases). Germline CDR1 and CDR2: LNHDA and SQIVND (reference sequence). This CDR3 is built from 12 residues. V lost 3 bases to trimming and J lost 7 bases, with 9 bases between them. CDR3 region: CASSMSRGEAFF. The CDR3 DNA reads as TGTGCCAGTAGTATGTCTAGGGGTGAAGCTTTCTTT.

This chain joins TRBV7-2 and TRBJ2-5; 8 bases agree with TRBD1. The CDR3 has 13 amino acids. The germline gives CDR1 SGHTA, CDR2 FQGNSA. Trimming took 5 bases from V and 5 from J; bases not matched to a gene: 4. CDR3 sequence reads: CASSRDRRETQYF. The DNA for the CDR3 is TGTGCCAGCAGCAGGGACAGGCGGGAGACCCAGTACTTC.

The chain has TRBV7-2 and TRBJ2-7; D is perhaps TRBD1 or TRBD2 (5 bases each). V was trimmed by 3 bases and J by 7 bases, leaving 16 bases between them. This CDR3 has 14 residues. Looked up from germline, CDR1 is SGHTA and CDR2 is FQGNSA. CDR3 nucleotide sequence: TGTGCCAGCAGCTTGGGGGACCCGCCGCGGGAGCAGTACTTC. It is translated as CASSLGDPPREQYF.

V gene TRBV5-4 combines with J gene TRBJ1-2; possibly TRBD1 for D (5 bases). Germline values: CDR1 SGHNT, CDR2 YYREEE (reference sequence). V was clipped by 3 bases and J by 8 bases, with 11 bases between them. The length of the CDR3 is 12 residues. CDR3 DNA: TGTGCCAGCAGCTCGACAGCCGCCGGCTACACCTTC. This codes for CASSSTAAGYTF.

This chain uses TRBV5-1 with TRBJ1-1; D not certain. This CDR3 is 16 amino acids long. With 0 bases removed from V and 5 bases from J, the gap between germline ends came to 17 bases. Germline loops: CDR1 SGHRS, CDR2 YFSETQ. The CDR3 sequence: CASSLGPGGRGTEAFF. Written as DNA, the CDR3 is TGCGCCAGCAGCTTGGGACCGGGAGGCCGTGGGACTGAAGCTTTCTTT.